Listed below are T cell receptor beta chains from one sample, sequenced in a study of shared clonotypes between healthy human individuals. TCRdb keeps only in-frame clones here, not all; method: immunoSEQ multiplex PCR. The sample carries over a million clones, roughly 96% recorded once. The sample was naive CD4+ T cells sorted from blood. The source of these receptors is a man aged 25 to 40 in good health. Each CDR3 is given without its conserved first and last residue.

cdr3_aa: ASSLGSGTTYEQY
cdr3_length: 13
v_call: TRBV11-2
j_call: TRBJ2-7

cdr3_aa: ASGRQGNQPQH
cdr3_length: 11
v_call: TRBV27
j_call: TRBJ1-5

cdr3_aa: ASSQGQGNTEAF
cdr3_length: 12
v_call: TRBV7-3
j_call: TRBJ1-1

cdr3_aa: ASSSNVRSGANVLT
cdr3_length: 14
v_call: TRBV5-1
j_call: TRBJ2-6

cdr3_aa: ASSQDPGHGGYT
cdr3_length: 12
v_call: TRBV4-1
j_call: TRBJ1-2

cdr3_aa: ASSEFLGNTGELF
cdr3_length: 13
v_call: TRBV25-1
j_call: TRBJ2-2

cdr3_aa: ASSLGPPGQADTQY
cdr3_length: 14
v_call: TRBV5-1
j_call: TRBJ2-3

cdr3_aa: AIRSGSLSYEQY
cdr3_length: 12
v_call: TRBV10-3
j_call: TRBJ2-7

cdr3_aa: ASSLTGGSGNTIY
cdr3_length: 13
v_call: TRBV13
j_call: TRBJ1-3

cdr3_aa: ASSPGLMETQY
cdr3_length: 11
v_call: TRBV5-6
j_call: TRBJ2-5

cdr3_aa: AWSRGVTYEQY
cdr3_length: 11
v_call: TRBV30
j_call: TRBJ2-7

cdr3_aa: ASSLLGDGELF
cdr3_length: 11
v_call: TRBV28
j_call: TRBJ2-2

cdr3_aa: ASSLANSGTGNGYT
cdr3_length: 14
v_call: TRBV5-1
j_call: TRBJ1-2

cdr3_aa: ASSLEAAGYT
cdr3_length: 10
v_call: TRBV11-2
j_call: TRBJ1-2

cdr3_aa: SVELYPGTADEQY
cdr3_length: 13
v_call: TRBV29-1
j_call: TRBJ2-7

cdr3_aa: ATSKVPTETGNTGELF
cdr3_length: 16
v_call: TRBV15
j_call: TRBJ2-2

cdr3_aa: ASGLVGGRHGGLNTGELF
cdr3_length: 18
v_call: TRBV12-5
j_call: TRBJ2-2

cdr3_aa: ASSPTRVRRRTTSYEQY
cdr3_length: 17
v_call: TRBV7-9
j_call: TRBJ2-7

cdr3_aa: ASSEQGSRNQPQH
cdr3_length: 13
v_call: TRBV25-1
j_call: TRBJ1-5

cdr3_aa: ASQAGGAVRETQY
cdr3_length: 13
v_call: TRBV6-6
j_call: TRBJ2-5

cdr3_aa: ASSGQGPLEQY
cdr3_length: 11
v_call: TRBV7-6
j_call: TRBJ2-7

cdr3_aa: ASSIGGSGEETQY
cdr3_length: 13
v_call: TRBV19
j_call: TRBJ2-5

cdr3_aa: ASSSASGRAREQY
cdr3_length: 13
v_call: TRBV11-2
j_call: TRBJ2-7

cdr3_aa: ASSKGNEQF
cdr3_length: 9
v_call: TRBV4-1
j_call: TRBJ2-1

cdr3_aa: ASGFGLGPGSYNEQF
cdr3_length: 15
v_call: TRBV12-5
j_call: TRBJ2-1

cdr3_aa: ASSEVRVAYEQY
cdr3_length: 12
v_call: TRBV2
j_call: TRBJ2-7

cdr3_aa: ASSSTSGGGRAEQF
cdr3_length: 14
v_call: TRBV6-5
j_call: TRBJ2-1

cdr3_aa: ASRGGTGVETQY
cdr3_length: 12
v_call: TRBV5-1
j_call: TRBJ2-5

cdr3_aa: ASSSSGTTNTGELF
cdr3_length: 14
v_call: TRBV18
j_call: TRBJ2-2

cdr3_aa: ASSPSPGFYNEQF
cdr3_length: 13
v_call: TRBV18
j_call: TRBJ2-1

cdr3_aa: ATNGDRVETQY
cdr3_length: 11
v_call: TRBV2
j_call: TRBJ2-5

cdr3_aa: ASTYTGNTIY
cdr3_length: 10
v_call: TRBV2
j_call: TRBJ1-3

cdr3_aa: ASSQDLQLANTGELF
cdr3_length: 15
v_call: TRBV4-2
j_call: TRBJ2-2

cdr3_aa: ASSRRDRGTYEQY
cdr3_length: 13
v_call: TRBV4-3
j_call: TRBJ2-7

cdr3_aa: ASSEEGPHGARRSQNTEAF
cdr3_length: 19
v_call: TRBV6-1
j_call: TRBJ1-1

cdr3_aa: ASSHCKVGYGYT
cdr3_length: 12
v_call: TRBV21-1
j_call: TRBJ1-2

cdr3_aa: ASSFPGRGKLF
cdr3_length: 11
v_call: TRBV7-9
j_call: TRBJ1-4

cdr3_aa: ASSYREGSGNQPQH
cdr3_length: 14
v_call: TRBV19
j_call: TRBJ1-5

cdr3_aa: ASSPRTDSNYGYT
cdr3_length: 13
v_call: TRBV18
j_call: TRBJ1-2

cdr3_aa: ASRTSGSFSYNEQF
cdr3_length: 14
v_call: TRBV27
j_call: TRBJ2-1

cdr3_aa: ASSLDRMYYEQY
cdr3_length: 12
v_call: TRBV5-1
j_call: TRBJ2-7